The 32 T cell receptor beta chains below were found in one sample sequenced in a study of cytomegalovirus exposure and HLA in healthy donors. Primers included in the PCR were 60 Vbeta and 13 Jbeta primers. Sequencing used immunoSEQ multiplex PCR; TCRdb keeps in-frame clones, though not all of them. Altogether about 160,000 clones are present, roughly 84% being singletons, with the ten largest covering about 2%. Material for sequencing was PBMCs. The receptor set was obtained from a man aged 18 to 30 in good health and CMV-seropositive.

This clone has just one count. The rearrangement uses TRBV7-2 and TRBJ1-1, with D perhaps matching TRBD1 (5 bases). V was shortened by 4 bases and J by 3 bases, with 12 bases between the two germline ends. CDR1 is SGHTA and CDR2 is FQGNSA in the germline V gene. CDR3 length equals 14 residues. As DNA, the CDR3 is TGTGCCAGCAGCTCCCCCAGGGCTTACACTGAAGCTTTCTTT. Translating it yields CASSSPRAYTEAFF. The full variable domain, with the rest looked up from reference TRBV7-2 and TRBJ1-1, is GAGVSQSPSNKVTEKGKDVELRCDPISGHTALYWYRQSLGQGLEFLIYFQGNSAPDKSGLPSDRFSAERTGGSVSTLTIQRTQQEDSAVYLCASSSPRAYTEAFFGQGTRLTVV.

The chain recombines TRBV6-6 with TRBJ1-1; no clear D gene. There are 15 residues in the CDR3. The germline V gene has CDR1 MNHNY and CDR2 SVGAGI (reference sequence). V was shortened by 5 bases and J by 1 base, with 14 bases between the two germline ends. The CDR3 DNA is TGTGCCAGCAGTCGGCAGGAACTCTCGAACACTGAAGCTTTCTTT. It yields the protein CASSRQELSNTEAFF.

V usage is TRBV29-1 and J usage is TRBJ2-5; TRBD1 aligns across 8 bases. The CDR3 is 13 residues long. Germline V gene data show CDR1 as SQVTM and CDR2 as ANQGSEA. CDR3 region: CSWGQVIQETQYF. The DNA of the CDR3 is TGCAGTTGGGGACAGGTCATTCAAGAGACCCAGTACTTC.

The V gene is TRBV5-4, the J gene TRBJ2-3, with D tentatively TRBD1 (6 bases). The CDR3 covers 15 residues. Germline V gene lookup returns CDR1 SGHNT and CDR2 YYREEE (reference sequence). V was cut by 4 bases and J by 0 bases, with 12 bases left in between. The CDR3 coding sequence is TGTGCCAGCAGCATAAGCAGGGGTAGCACAGATACGCAGTATTTT. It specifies CASSISRGSTDTQYF. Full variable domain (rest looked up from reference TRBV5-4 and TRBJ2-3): ETGVTQSPTHLIKTRGQQVTLRCSSQSGHNTVSWYQQALGQGPQFIFQYYREEENGRGNFPPRFSGLQFPNYSSELNVNALELDDSALYLCASSISRGSTDTQYFGPGTRLTVL.

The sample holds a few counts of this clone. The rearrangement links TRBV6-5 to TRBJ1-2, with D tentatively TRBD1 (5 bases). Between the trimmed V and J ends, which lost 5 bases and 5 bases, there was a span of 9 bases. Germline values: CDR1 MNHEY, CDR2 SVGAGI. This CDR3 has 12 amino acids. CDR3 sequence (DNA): TGTGCCAGCAGTCCTGGGGGGTATGGCTACACCTTC. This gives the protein CASSPGGYGYTF.

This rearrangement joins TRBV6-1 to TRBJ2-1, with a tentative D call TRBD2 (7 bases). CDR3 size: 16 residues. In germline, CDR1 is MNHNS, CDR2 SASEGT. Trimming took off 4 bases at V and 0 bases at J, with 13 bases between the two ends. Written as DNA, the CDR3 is TGTGCCAGCAGTGTGGGCGGGGGCTCCTCCTACAATGAGCAGTTCTTC. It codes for CASSVGGGSSYNEQFF.

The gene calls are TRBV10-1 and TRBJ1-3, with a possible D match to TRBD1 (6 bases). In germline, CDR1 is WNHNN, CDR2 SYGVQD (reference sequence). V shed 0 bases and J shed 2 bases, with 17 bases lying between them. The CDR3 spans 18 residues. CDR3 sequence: CASSESEWGGSTGNTIYF. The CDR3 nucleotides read TGCGCCAGCAGTGAGTCGGAATGGGGGGGCTCAACTGGAAACACCATATATTTT.

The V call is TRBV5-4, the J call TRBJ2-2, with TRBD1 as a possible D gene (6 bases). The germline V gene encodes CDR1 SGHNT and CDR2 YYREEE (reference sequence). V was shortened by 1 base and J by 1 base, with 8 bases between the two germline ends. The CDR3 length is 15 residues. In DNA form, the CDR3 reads TGTGCCAGCAGCTTGAACAGGGTGAACACCGGGGAGCTGTTTTTT. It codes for CASSLNRVNTGELFF.

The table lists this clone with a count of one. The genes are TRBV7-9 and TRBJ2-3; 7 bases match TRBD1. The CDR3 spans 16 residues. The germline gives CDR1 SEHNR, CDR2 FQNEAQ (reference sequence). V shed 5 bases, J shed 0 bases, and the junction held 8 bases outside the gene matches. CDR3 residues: CASSEARDRSTDTQYF. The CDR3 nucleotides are TGTGCCAGCAGCGAGGCCCGGGACAGAAGCACAGATACGCAGTATTTT.

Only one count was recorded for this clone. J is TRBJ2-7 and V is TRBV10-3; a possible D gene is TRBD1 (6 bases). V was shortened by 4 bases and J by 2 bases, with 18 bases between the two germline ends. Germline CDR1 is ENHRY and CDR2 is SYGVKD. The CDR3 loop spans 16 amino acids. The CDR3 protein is CAISGRDRPTPYEQYF. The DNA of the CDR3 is TGTGCCATCAGTGGACGTGACAGGCCAACCCCCTACGAGCAGTACTTC.

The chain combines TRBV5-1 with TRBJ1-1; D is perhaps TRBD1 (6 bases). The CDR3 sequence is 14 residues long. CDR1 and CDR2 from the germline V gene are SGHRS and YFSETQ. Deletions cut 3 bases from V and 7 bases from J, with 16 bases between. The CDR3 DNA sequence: TGCGCCAGCAGCTCCCCGGGTGAAGGGGGTGAAGCTTTCTTT. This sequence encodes CASSSPGEGGEAFF.

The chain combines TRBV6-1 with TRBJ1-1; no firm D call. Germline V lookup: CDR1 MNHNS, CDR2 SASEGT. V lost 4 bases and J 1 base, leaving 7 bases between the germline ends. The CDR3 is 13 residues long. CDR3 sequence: CASSGLKNTEAFF. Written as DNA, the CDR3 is TGTGCCAGCAGTGGGCTCAAGAACACTGAAGCTTTCTTT.

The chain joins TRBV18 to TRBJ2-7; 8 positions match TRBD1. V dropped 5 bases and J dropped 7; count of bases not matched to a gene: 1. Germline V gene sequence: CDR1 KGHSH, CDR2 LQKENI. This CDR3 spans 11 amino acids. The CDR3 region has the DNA TGTGCCAGCTCAACAGGGGGAGAGCAGTACTTC. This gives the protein CASSTGGEQYF.

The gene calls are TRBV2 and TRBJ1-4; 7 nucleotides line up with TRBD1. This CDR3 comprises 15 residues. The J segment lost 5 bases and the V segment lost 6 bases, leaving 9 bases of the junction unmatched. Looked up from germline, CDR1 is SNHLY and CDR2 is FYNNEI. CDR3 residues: CASSSTGTANEKLFF. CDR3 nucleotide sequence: TGTGCCAGCAGCAGCACCGGGACAGCAAATGAAAAACTGTTTTTT.

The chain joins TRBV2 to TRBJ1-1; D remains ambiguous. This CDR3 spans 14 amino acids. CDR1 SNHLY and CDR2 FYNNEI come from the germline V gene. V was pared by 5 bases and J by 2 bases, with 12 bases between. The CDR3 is CASSRIAGNTEAFF. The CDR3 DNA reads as TGTGCCAGCAGTCGAATTGCAGGAAACACTGAAGCTTTCTTT.

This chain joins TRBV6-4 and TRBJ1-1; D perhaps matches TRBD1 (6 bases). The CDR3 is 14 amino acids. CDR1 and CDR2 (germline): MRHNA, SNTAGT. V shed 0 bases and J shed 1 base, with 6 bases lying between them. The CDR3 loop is CASSDSDRNTEAFF. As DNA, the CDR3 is TGTGCCAGCAGTGACTCGGACAGGAACACTGAAGCTTTCTTT.

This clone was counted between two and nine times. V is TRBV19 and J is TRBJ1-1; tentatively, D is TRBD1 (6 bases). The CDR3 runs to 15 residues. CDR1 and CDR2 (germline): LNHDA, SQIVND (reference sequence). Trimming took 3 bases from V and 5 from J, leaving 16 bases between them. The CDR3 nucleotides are TGTGCCAGTAGTATGCAGGGGCAGGGAAGAACTGAAGCTTTCTTT. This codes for CASSMQGQGRTEAFF. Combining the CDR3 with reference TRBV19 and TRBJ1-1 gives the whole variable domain DGGITQSPKYLFRKEGQNVTLSCEQNLNHDAMYWYRQDPGQGLRLIYYSQIVNDFQKGDIAEGYSVSREKKESFPLTVTSAQKNPTAFYLCASSMQGQGRTEAFFGQGTRLTVV.

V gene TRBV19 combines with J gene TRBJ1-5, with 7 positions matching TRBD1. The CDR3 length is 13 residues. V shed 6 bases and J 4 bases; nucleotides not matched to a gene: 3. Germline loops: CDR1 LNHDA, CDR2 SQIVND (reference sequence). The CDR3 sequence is CASRRQGNQPQHF. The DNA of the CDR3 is TGTGCCAGTAGAAGACAGGGTAATCAGCCCCAGCATTTT.

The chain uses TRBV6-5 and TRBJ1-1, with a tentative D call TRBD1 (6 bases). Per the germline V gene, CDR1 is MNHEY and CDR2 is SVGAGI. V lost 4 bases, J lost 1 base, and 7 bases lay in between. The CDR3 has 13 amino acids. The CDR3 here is CASSLTGNTEAFF. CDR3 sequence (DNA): TGTGCCAGCAGTTTGACAGGGAACACTGAAGCTTTCTTT.

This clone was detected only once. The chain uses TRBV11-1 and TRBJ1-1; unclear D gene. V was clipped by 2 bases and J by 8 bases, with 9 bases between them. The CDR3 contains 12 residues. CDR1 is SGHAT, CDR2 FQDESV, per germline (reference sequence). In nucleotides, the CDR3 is TGTGCCAGCAGCTTATTATTAGAAGAAGCTTTCTTT. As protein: CASSLLLEEAFF.

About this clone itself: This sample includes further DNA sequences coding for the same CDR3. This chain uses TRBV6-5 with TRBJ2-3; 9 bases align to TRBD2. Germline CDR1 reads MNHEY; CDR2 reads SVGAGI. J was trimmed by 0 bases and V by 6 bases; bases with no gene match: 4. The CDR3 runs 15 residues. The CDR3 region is CASSYSGGSTDTQYF. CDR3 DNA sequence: TGTGCCAGCAGCTACAGCGGGGGGAGCACAGATACGCAGTATTTT.

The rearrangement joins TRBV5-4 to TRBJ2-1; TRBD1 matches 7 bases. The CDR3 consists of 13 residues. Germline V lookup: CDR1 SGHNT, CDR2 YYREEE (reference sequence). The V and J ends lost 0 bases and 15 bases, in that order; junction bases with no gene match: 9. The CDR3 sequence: CASSLDQGEGRFF. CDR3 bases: TGTGCCAGCAGCTTGGACCAGGGGGAAGGAAGGTTCTTC.

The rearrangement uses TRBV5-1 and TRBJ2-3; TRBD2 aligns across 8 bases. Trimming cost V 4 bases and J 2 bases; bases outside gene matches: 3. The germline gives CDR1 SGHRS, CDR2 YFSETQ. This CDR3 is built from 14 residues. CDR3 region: CASSLTSATDTQYF. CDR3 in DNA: TGCGCCAGCAGCCTGACTAGCGCCACAGATACGCAGTATTTT.

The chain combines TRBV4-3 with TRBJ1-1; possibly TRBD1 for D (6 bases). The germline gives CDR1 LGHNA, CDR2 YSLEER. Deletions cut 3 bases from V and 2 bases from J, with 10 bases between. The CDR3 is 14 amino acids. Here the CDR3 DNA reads TGCGCCAGCAGCCAGGGACACTATAACACTGAAGCTTTCTTT. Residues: CASSQGHYNTEAFF.

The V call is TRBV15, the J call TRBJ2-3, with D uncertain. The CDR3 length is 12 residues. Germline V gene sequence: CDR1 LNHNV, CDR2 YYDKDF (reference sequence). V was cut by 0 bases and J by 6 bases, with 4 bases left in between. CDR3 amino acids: CATSRDEDTQYF. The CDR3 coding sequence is TGTGCCACCAGCAGAGACGAGGATACGCAGTATTTT.

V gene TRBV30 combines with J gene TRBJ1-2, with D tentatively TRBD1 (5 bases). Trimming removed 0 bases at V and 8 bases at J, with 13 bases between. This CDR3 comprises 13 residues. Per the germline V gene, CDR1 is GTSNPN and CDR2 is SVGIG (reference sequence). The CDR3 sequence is CAWSVGQGKGYTF. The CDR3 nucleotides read TGTGCCTGGAGTGTTGGCCAGGGAAAGGGCTACACCTTC. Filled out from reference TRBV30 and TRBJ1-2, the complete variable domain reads SQTIHQWPATLVQPVGSPLSLECTVEGTSNPNLYWYRQAAGRGLQLLFYSVGIGQISSEVPQNLSASRPQDRQFILSSKKLLLSDSGFYLCAWSVGQGKGYTFGSGTRLTVV.

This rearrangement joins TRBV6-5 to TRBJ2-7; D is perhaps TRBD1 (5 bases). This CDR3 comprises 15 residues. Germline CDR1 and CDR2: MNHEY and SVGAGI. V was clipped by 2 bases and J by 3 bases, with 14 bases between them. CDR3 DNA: TGTGCCAGCAGTTACCAGGGCCGAAATATCTACGAGCAGTACTTC. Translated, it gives CASSYQGRNIYEQYF.

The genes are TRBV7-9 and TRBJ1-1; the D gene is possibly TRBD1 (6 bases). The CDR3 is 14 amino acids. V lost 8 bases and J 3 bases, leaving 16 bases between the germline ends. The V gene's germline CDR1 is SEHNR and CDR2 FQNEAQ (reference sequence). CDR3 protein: CASVRGGIDTEAFF. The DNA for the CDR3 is TGTGCCAGCGTCCGAGGGGGAATAGACACTGAAGCTTTCTTT.

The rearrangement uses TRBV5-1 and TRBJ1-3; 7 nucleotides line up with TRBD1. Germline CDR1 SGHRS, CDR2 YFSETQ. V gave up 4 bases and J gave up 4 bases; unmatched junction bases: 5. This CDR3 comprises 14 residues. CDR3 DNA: TGCGCCAGCAGCCCAGGGGGTGGAGGAAACACCATATATTTT. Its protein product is CASSPGGGGNTIYF.

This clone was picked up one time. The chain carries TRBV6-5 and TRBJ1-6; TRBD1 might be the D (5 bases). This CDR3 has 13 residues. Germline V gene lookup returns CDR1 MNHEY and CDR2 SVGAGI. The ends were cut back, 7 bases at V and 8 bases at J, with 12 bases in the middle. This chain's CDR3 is CASTQGVHSPLHF. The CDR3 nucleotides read TGTGCCAGCACCCAGGGTGTGCATTCACCCCTCCACTTT.

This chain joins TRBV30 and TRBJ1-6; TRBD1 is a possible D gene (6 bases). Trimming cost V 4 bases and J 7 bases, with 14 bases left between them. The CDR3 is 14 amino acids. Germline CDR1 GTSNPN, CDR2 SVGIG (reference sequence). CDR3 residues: CAWITGQMNSPLHF. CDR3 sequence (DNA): TGTGCCTGGATTACGGGACAAATGAATTCACCCCTCCACTTT.

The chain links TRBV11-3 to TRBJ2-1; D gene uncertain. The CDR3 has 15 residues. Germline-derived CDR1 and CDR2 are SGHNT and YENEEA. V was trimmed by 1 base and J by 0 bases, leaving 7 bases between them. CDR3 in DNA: TGTGCCAGCAGCTTAGGGCCAGTCTCCTACAATGAGCAGTTCTTC. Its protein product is CASSLGPVSYNEQFF.